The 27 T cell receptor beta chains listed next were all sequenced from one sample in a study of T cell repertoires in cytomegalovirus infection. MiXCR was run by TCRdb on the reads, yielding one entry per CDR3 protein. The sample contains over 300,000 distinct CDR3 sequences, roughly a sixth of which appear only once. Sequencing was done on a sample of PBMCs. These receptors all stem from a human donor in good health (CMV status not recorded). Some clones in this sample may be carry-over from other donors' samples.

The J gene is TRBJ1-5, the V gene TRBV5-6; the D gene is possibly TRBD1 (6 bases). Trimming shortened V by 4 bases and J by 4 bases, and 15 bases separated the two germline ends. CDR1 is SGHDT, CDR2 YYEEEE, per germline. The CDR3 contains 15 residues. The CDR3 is CASSGGGTFNQPQHF. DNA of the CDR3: TGTGCCAGCAGCGGAGGGGGGACCTTTAATCAGCCCCAGCATTTT.

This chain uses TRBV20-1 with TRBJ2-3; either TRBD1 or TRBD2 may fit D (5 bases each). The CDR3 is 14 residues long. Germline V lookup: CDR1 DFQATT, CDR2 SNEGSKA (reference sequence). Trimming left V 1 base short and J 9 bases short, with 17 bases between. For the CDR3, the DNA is TGCAGTGCTAGAGGAGTAGGGGCGCGGGCCACGCAGTATTTT. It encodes CSARGVGARATQYF.

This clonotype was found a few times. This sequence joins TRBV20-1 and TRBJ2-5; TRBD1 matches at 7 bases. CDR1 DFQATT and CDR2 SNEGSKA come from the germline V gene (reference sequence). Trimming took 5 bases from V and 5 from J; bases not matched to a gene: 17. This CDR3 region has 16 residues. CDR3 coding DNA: TGCAGTGCTGTGATGGGTCCCAACAGGGGCCGTGAGACCCAGTACTTC. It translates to CSAVMGPNRGRETQYF.

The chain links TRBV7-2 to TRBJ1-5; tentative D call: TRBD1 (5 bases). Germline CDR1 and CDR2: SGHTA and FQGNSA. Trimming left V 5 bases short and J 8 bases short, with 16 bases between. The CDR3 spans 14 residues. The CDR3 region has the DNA TGTGCCAGCAGCCCCCGGAGGGGAGGGGAGCCCCAGCATTTT. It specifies CASSPRRGGEPQHF. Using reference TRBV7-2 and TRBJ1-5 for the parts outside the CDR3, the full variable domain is GAGVSQSPSNKVTEKGKDVELRCDPISGHTALYWYRQSLGQGLEFLIYFQGNSAPDKSGLPSDRFSAERTGGSVSTLTIQRTQQEDSAVYLCASSPRRGGEPQHFGDGTRLSIL.

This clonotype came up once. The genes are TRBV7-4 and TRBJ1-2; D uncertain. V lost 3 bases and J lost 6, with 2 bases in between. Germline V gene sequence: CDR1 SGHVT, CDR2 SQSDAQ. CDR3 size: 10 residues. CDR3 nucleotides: TGTGCCAGCAGCTTCGATGGCTACACCTTC. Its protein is CASSFDGYTF.

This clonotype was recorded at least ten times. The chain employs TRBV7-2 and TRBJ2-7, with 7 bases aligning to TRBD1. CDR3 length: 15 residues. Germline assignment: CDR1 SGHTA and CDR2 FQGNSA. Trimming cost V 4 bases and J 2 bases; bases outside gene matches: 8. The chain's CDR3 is CASSSGTESPYEQYF. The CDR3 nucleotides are TGTGCCAGCAGCTCAGGGACAGAGAGTCCCTACGAGCAGTACTTC.

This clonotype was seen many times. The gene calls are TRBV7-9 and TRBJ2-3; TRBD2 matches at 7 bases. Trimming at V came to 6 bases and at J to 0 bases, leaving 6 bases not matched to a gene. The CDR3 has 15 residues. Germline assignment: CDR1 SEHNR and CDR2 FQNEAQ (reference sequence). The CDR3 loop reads CASRPAGLSTDTQYF. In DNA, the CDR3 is TGTGCCAGCAGACCAGCGGGGCTTAGCACAGATACGCAGTATTTT.

CDR3 DNA: TGTGCCAGCAGCGGGACAGACAATTCACCCCTCCACTTT. The encoded protein is CASSGTDNSPLHF. This chain links TRBV3-1 with TRBJ1-6; TRBD1 aligns across 7 bases. J lost 7 bases, V lost 5 bases, and 2 bases had no gene match. This CDR3 has 13 amino acids. Looked up from germline, CDR1 is LGHDT and CDR2 is YNNKEL (reference sequence). Full variable domain (outside the CDR3, taken from reference TRBV3-1 and TRBJ1-6): DTAVSQTPKYLVTQMGNDKSIKCEQNLGHDTMYWYKQDSKKFLKIMFSYNNKELIINETVPNRFSPKSPDKAHLNLHINSLELGDSAVYFCASSGTDNSPLHFGNGTRLTVT.

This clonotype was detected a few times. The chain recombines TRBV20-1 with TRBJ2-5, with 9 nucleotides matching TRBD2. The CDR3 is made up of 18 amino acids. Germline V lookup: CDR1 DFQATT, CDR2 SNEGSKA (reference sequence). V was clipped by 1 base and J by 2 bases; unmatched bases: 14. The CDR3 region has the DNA TGCAGTGCTAGAGGGGTTAGCGGGGGCAATGACCCACAAGAGACCCAGTACTTC. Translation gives CSARGVSGGNDPQETQYF.

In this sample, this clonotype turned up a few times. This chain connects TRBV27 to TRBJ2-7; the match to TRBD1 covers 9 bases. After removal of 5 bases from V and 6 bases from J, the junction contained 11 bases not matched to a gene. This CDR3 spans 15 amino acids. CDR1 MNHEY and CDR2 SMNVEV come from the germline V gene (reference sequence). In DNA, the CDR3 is TGTGCCAGCAGTCCCCCGGGACAGGGATCGTTCGAGCAGTACTTC. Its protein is CASSPPGQGSFEQYF.

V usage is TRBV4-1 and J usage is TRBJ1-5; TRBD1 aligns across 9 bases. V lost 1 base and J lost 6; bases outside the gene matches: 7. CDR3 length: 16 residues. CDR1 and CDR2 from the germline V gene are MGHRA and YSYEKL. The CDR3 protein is CASSQAGTGSFQPQHF. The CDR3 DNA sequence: TGCGCCAGCAGCCAAGCCGGGACAGGGAGTTTTCAGCCCCAGCATTTT.

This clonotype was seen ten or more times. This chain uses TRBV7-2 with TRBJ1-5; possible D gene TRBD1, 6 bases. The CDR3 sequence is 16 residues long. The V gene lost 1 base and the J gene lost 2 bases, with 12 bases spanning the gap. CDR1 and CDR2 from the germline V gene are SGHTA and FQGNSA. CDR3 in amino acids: CASSLVGGGGNQPQHF. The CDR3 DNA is TGTGCCAGCAGCTTAGTGGGCGGGGGCGGCAATCAGCCCCAGCATTTT.

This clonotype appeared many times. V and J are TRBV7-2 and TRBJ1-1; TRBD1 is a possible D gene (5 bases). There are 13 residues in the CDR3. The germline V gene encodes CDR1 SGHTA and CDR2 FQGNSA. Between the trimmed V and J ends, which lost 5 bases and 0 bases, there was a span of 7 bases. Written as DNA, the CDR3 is TGTGCCAGCAGCGGACACATGAACACTGAAGCTTTCTTT. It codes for CASSGHMNTEAFF.

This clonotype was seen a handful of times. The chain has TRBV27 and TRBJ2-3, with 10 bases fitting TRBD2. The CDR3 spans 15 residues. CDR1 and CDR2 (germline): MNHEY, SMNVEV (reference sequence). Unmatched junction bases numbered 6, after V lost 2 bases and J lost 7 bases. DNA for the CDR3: TGTGCCAGCAGTTTAAGGCTAGCGGGGGATCATACGCAGTATTTT. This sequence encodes CASSLRLAGDHTQYF.

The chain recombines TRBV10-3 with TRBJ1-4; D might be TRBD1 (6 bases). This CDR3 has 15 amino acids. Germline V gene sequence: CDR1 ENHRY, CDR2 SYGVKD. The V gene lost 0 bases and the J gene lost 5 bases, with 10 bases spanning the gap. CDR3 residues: CAISESAQGNEKLFF. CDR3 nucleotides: TGTGCCATCAGTGAGTCGGCACAGGGAAATGAAAAACTGTTTTTT.

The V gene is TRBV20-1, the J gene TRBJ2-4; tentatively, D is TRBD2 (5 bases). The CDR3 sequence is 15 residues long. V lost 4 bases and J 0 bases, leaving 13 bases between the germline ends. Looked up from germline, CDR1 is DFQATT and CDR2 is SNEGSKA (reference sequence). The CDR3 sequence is CSATSGIIAKNIQYF. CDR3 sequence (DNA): TGCAGTGCTACGTCCGGGATTATAGCCAAAAACATTCAGTACTTC.

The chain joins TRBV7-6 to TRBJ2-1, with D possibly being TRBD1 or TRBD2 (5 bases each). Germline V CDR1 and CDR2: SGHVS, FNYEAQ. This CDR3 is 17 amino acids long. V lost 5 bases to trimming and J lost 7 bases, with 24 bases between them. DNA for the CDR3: TGTGCCAGCAGCCCCCCGGGGCAGGGAAAGGGATCAAATGAGCAGTTCTTC. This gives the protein CASSPPGQGKGSNEQFF.

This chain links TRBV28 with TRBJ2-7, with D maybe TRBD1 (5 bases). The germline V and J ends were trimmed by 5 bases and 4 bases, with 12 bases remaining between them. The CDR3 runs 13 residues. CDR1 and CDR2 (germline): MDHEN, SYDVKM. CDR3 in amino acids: CASSQGQEYEQYF. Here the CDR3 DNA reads TGTGCCAGCAGTCAGGGTCAAGAGTACGAGCAGTACTTC.

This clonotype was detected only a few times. In nucleotides, the CDR3 is TGCAGTGCTAGAGATCCCACTTGGCAGTTCTTC. This gives the protein CSARDPTWQFF. The chain employs TRBV20-1 and TRBJ2-1, with D hard to call. V lost 0 bases to trimming and J lost 12 bases, with 9 bases between them. The CDR3 is 11 residues long. CDR1 and CDR2 from the germline V gene are DFQATT and SNEGSKA (reference sequence).

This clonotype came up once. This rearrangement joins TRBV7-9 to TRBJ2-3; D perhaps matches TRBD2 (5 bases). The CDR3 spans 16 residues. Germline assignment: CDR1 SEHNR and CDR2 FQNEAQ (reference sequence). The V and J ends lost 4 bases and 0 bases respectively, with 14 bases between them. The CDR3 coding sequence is TGTGCCAGCAGCTCCGACTGGGGAGCTAGCACAGATACGCAGTATTTT. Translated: CASSSDWGASTDTQYF. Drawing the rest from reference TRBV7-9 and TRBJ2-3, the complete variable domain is DTGVSQNPRHKITKRGQNVTFRCDPISEHNRLYWYRQTLGQGPEFLTYFQNEAQLEKSRLLSDRFSAERPKGSFSTLEIQRTEQGDSAMYLCASSSDWGASTDTQYFGPGTRLTVL.

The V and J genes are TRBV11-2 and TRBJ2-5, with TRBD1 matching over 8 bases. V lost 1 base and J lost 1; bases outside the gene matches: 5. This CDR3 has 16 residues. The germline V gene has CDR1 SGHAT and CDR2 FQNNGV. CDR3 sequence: CASSLGNRGTQETQYF. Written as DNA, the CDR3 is TGTGCCAGCAGCTTAGGAAACAGGGGGACCCAAGAGACCCAGTACTTC.

CDR3 sequence: CASRPVRAYSNQPQHF. DNA of the CDR3: TGCGCCAGCAGACCCGTGCGGGCTTATAGCAATCAGCCCCAGCATTTT. The V call is TRBV4-1, the J call TRBJ1-5; D unresolved. V gave up 6 bases and J gave up 0 bases, with 15 bases separating them. In germline, CDR1 is MGHRA, CDR2 YSYEKL. This CDR3 has 16 residues.

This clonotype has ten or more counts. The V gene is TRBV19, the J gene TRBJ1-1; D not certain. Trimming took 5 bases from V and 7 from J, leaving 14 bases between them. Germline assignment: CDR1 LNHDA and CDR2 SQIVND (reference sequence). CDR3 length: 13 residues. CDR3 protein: CASSFYLGIEAFF. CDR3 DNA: TGTGCCAGTAGTTTCTATCTGGGAATTGAAGCTTTCTTT.

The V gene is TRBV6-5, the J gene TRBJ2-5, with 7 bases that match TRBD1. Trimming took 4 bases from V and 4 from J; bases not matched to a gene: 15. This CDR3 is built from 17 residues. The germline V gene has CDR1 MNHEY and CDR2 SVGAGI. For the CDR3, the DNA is TGTGCCAGCAGTTCCCGGGACAGCCACAAACCAGGAGAGACCCAGTACTTC. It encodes CASSSRDSHKPGETQYF.

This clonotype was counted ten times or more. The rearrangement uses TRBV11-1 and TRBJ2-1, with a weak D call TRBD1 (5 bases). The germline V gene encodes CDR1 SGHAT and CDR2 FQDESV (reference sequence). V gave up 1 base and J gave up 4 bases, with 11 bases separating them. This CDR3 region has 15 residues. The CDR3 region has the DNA TGTGCCAGCAGCTTAGGTCAGGGCCCATACAATGAGCAGTTCTTC. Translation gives CASSLGQGPYNEQFF.

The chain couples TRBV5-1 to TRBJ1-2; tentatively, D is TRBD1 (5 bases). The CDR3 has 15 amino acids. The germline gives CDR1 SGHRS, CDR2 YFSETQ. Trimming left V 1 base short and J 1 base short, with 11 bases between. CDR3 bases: TGCGCCAGCAGCTTGAATCAGCAGGGTAACTATGGCTACACCTTC. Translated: CASSLNQQGNYGYTF.

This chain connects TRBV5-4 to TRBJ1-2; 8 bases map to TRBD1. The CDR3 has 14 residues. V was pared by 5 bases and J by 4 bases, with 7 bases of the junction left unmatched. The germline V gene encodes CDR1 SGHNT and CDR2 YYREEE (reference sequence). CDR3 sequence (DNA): TGTGCCAGCAGGAGGACAGGGTCGACCTATGGCTACACCTTC. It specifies CASRRTGSTYGYTF.